Listed below are T cell receptor beta chains from one sample, sequenced in a study of blood T cell repertoires in COVID-19. Sequencing used immunoSEQ multiplex PCR; TCRdb keeps in-frame clones, though not all of them. The repertoire holds about 200,000 clones, with 70% to 90% as singletons. Sequenced sample: PBMCs or T cells enriched from blood (not recorded which). Receptor source: a woman aged 18-29 years who had recovered from COVID-19. Each CDR3 is given with its conserved first and last residue. Fields, in order: V gene, clone size, D gene, J gene, CDR3 DNA, CDR3 protein. The D gene is left open where the match is weak. Clone size is shown for a subset of rows, as once, few, many or a class of expanded clone.

V gene: TRBV28
clone size: .
D gene: .
J gene: TRBJ1-1
CDR3 DNA: TGTGCCAGCAGTTTAGGCAGGGAGAACACTGAAGCTTTCTTT
CDR3 protein: CASSLGRENTEAFF

V gene: TRBV4-1
clone size: .
D gene: .
J gene: TRBJ1-4
CDR3 DNA: TGCGCCAGCAGCCAAGTGTCGGAAAAACTGTTTTTT
CDR3 protein: CASSQVSEKLFF

V gene: TRBV20-1
clone size: .
D gene: .
J gene: TRBJ2-7
CDR3 DNA: TGCAGTGCTAGTCCTGGCGGTACCTACGAGCAGTACTTC
CDR3 protein: CSASPGGTYEQYF

V gene: TRBV5-4
clone size: .
D gene: .
J gene: TRBJ1-2
CDR3 DNA: TGTGCCAGCAGCGAGGAACGTGGCACGGGGCGTCAGGGGTTC
CDR3 protein: CASSEERGTGRQGF

V gene: TRBV24-1
clone size: once
D gene: TRBD1
J gene: TRBJ1-2
CDR3 DNA: TGTGCCACCAGTGACGTTGACAGGGGGAATGATGGCTACACCTTC
CDR3 protein: CATSDVDRGNDGYTF

V gene: TRBV7-6
clone size: once
D gene: TRBD1
J gene: TRBJ2-5
CDR3 DNA: TGTGCCAGCAGCTTAGCGACAGGGCAAGAGACCCAGTACTTC
CDR3 protein: CASSLATGQETQYF

V gene: TRBV5-4
clone size: .
D gene: .
J gene: TRBJ2-2
CDR3 DNA: TGTGCCAGCAGCCCCTCGGGGGACGGGGAGCTGTTTTTT
CDR3 protein: CASSPSGDGELFF

V gene: TRBV28
clone size: .
D gene: TRBD1
J gene: TRBJ2-1
CDR3 DNA: TGTGCCAGCAGTCACGTCAGGGGGCGCAATGAGCAGTTCTTC
CDR3 protein: CASSHVRGRNEQFF

V gene: TRBV12-3/TRBV12-4
clone size: .
D gene: TRBD1
J gene: TRBJ1-1
CDR3 DNA: TGTGCCAGCAGTTTGGCAGGGGGGATTGAAGCTTTCTTT
CDR3 protein: CASSLAGGIEAFF

V gene: TRBV7-9
clone size: .
D gene: TRBD1
J gene: TRBJ1-4
CDR3 DNA: TGTGCCAGCAGGGGACAGTTGGAAAAACTGTTTTTT
CDR3 protein: CASRGQLEKLFF

V gene: TRBV2
clone size: few
D gene: .
J gene: TRBJ1-4
CDR3 DNA: TGTGCCAGCAGTCTACAAGGACAGCTTGGCAATGAAAAACTGTTTTTT
CDR3 protein: CASSLQGQLGNEKLFF

V gene: TRBV3-1/TRBV3-2
clone size: .
D gene: TRBD1
J gene: TRBJ2-7
CDR3 DNA: TGTGCCAGCAGCCAAGGAGACAGGGTCCACTTC
CDR3 protein: CASSQGDRVHF

V gene: TRBV24-1
clone size: .
D gene: .
J gene: TRBJ2-1
CDR3 DNA: TGTGCCACCAGTGATGGCCCTGGTGAGCAGTTCTTC
CDR3 protein: CATSDGPGEQFF

V gene: TRBV12-3/TRBV12-4
clone size: .
D gene: .
J gene: TRBJ2-3
CDR3 DNA: TGTGCCAGCAGACCTCTTTTAGCAGATACGCAGTATTTT
CDR3 protein: CASRPLLADTQYF

V gene: TRBV5-1
clone size: .
D gene: TRBD2
J gene: TRBJ2-7
CDR3 DNA: TGCGCCAGCAGCCTCCAAGCAGGGACTACCTACGAGCAGTACTTC
CDR3 protein: CASSLQAGTTYEQYF

V gene: TRBV28
clone size: .
D gene: .
J gene: TRBJ1-2
CDR3 DNA: TGTGCCAGCAGTCCACCCAGTGGGGGGAGAACCTTCTATGGCTACACCTTC
CDR3 protein: CASSPPSGGRTFYGYTF

V gene: TRBV15
clone size: .
D gene: TRBD1
J gene: TRBJ1-1
CDR3 DNA: TGTGCCACCAGCGGGGACAGGGGCACTGAAGCTTTCTTT
CDR3 protein: CATSGDRGTEAFF

V gene: TRBV20-1
clone size: .
D gene: .
J gene: TRBJ1-2
CDR3 DNA: TGCAGTGCTAGTGGCGGGGGGTCTAACTATGGCTACACCTTC
CDR3 protein: CSASGGGSNYGYTF

V gene: TRBV5-6
clone size: .
D gene: TRBD1
J gene: TRBJ1-2
CDR3 DNA: TGTGCCAGCAGCTTGGGCACGGGACAGGGGGGATCCACCTTC
CDR3 protein: CASSLGTGQGGSTF

V gene: TRBV7-2
clone size: .
D gene: .
J gene: TRBJ1-1
CDR3 DNA: TGTGCCAGCAGAAACACAGGTCCCCGTGAAGCTTTCTTT
CDR3 protein: CASRNTGPREAFF

V gene: TRBV2
clone size: .
D gene: TRBD2
J gene: TRBJ2-7
CDR3 DNA: TGTGCCAGCAGGGTAAGACTAGCAGCCTACTACGAGCAGTACTTC
CDR3 protein: CASRVRLAAYYEQYF

V gene: TRBV25-1
clone size: .
D gene: .
J gene: TRBJ1-4
CDR3 DNA: TGTGCCGTACAGCCCTTTAATGAAAAACTGTTTTTT
CDR3 protein: CAVQPFNEKLFF

V gene: TRBV10-3
clone size: .
D gene: TRBD2
J gene: TRBJ2-1
CDR3 DNA: TGTGCCATCAACGAGCCTAGCGGGGGTCATACCTACAATGAGCAGTTCTTC
CDR3 protein: CAINEPSGGHTYNEQFF

V gene: TRBV5-6
clone size: once
D gene: TRBD1
J gene: TRBJ1-2
CDR3 DNA: TGTGCCAGCAGCGAGGGGACAGGGGTCTATGGCTACACCTTC
CDR3 protein: CASSEGTGVYGYTF

V gene: TRBV24-1
clone size: .
D gene: .
J gene: TRBJ2-3
CDR3 DNA: TGTGCCACCAGTGATTTCGGGGGGCCCCTGGATACGCAGTATTTT
CDR3 protein: CATSDFGGPLDTQYF

V gene: TRBV2
clone size: .
D gene: TRBD1
J gene: TRBJ1-2
CDR3 DNA: TGTGCCAGCAGCGTCGACAGGGATGGCTACACCTTC
CDR3 protein: CASSVDRDGYTF

V gene: TRBV14
clone size: .
D gene: TRBD1
J gene: TRBJ2-1
CDR3 DNA: TGTGCCAGCAGCCGGGACAGGACTTACAATGAGCAGTTCTTC
CDR3 protein: CASSRDRTYNEQFF

V gene: TRBV27
clone size: .
D gene: TRBD1
J gene: TRBJ1-2
CDR3 DNA: TGTGCCAGCAGCTCCCCACAGGGGTTCGGCTACACCTTC
CDR3 protein: CASSSPQGFGYTF

V gene: TRBV2
clone size: .
D gene: TRBD2
J gene: TRBJ2-3
CDR3 DNA: TGTGCCAGCAGTGTACTCAGGCGGGGGGGAAGCACAGATACGCAGTATTTT
CDR3 protein: CASSVLRRGGSTDTQYF

V gene: TRBV7-3
clone size: .
D gene: .
J gene: TRBJ2-1
CDR3 DNA: TGTGCCAGCAGCCCCGGGGAGGCCTCCCCCTACAATGAGCAGTTCTTC
CDR3 protein: CASSPGEASPYNEQFF

V gene: TRBV24-1
clone size: .
D gene: .
J gene: TRBJ2-5
CDR3 DNA: TGTGCCACCAGTGACAGGTTCAGTAAAGAGACCCAGTACTTC
CDR3 protein: CATSDRFSKETQYF

V gene: TRBV6-5
clone size: .
D gene: .
J gene: TRBJ1-1
CDR3 DNA: TGTGCCAGCAGACCCATGGCCGGGGGCACTGAAGCTTTCTTT
CDR3 protein: CASRPMAGGTEAFF

V gene: TRBV27
clone size: .
D gene: TRBD2
J gene: TRBJ2-1
CDR3 DNA: TGTGCCAGCAGACAAACCGGGACTAGGGCCTACAATGAGCAGTTCTTC
CDR3 protein: CASRQTGTRAYNEQFF

V gene: TRBV28
clone size: .
D gene: .
J gene: TRBJ1-2
CDR3 DNA: TGTGCCAGCAGCGTGAGCTATGGCTACACCTTC
CDR3 protein: CASSVSYGYTF

V gene: TRBV6-2/TRBV6-3
clone size: .
D gene: .
J gene: TRBJ2-5
CDR3 DNA: TGTGCCAGCAGTTACTTCGGAGAGACCCAGTACTTC
CDR3 protein: CASSYFGETQYF

V gene: TRBV13
clone size: .
D gene: .
J gene: TRBJ1-2
CDR3 DNA: TGTGCCAGCAGCTTAAGGCCAGGAAACTATGGCTACACCTTC
CDR3 protein: CASSLRPGNYGYTF

V gene: TRBV15
clone size: .
D gene: .
J gene: TRBJ2-7
CDR3 DNA: TGTGCCACCAGCAGAGCCCAAGGGGCGTCCTACGAGCAGTACTTC
CDR3 protein: CATSRAQGASYEQYF

V gene: TRBV5-1
clone size: once
D gene: .
J gene: TRBJ1-4
CDR3 DNA: TGCGCCAGCAGCTTGACAGCAACTAATGAAAAACTGTTTTTT
CDR3 protein: CASSLTATNEKLFF

V gene: TRBV5-6
clone size: .
D gene: .
J gene: TRBJ1-2
CDR3 DNA: TGTGCCAGCAGCTTGGAGAAGGGGGACTATGGCTACACCTTC
CDR3 protein: CASSLEKGDYGYTF

V gene: TRBV7-9
clone size: .
D gene: .
J gene: TRBJ1-4
CDR3 DNA: TGTGCCAGCAGCTTAGCCCTTTCGAATGAAAAACTGTTTTTT
CDR3 protein: CASSLALSNEKLFF

V gene: TRBV4-1
clone size: .
D gene: .
J gene: TRBJ1-2
CDR3 DNA: TGCGCCAGCAGCCAAGAGGGCACGGGGTTCGCCTATGGCTACACCTTC
CDR3 protein: CASSQEGTGFAYGYTF

V gene: TRBV11-2
clone size: .
D gene: TRBD1
J gene: TRBJ1-2
CDR3 DNA: TGTGCCAGCAGCCACAACCCGACAGGGGGCAGCTATGGCTACACCTTC
CDR3 protein: CASSHNPTGGSYGYTF

V gene: TRBV27
clone size: .
D gene: TRBD1
J gene: TRBJ2-5
CDR3 DNA: TGTGCCAGCAGTAAGATTGGACAGGGGGCGCAGGAGACCCAGTACTTC
CDR3 protein: CASSKIGQGAQETQYF

V gene: TRBV27
clone size: .
D gene: .
J gene: TRBJ1-2
CDR3 DNA: TGTGCCAGCAGTACACGCTTTCGGGGGGCGGGCGGCTACACCTTC
CDR3 protein: CASSTRFRGAGGYTF

V gene: TRBV2
clone size: once
D gene: .
J gene: TRBJ1-1
CDR3 DNA: TGTGCCAGCAGCAGCGATACAGGGAACACTGAAGCTTTCTTT
CDR3 protein: CASSSDTGNTEAFF

V gene: TRBV2
clone size: .
D gene: .
J gene: TRBJ1-5
CDR3 DNA: TGTGCCAGCAGTCTTACGGGGGGGCCAAGCAATCAGCCCCAGCATTTT
CDR3 protein: CASSLTGGPSNQPQHF

V gene: TRBV11-2
clone size: .
D gene: TRBD2
J gene: TRBJ2-3
CDR3 DNA: TGTGCCAGCAGCGAACACTCTAGCGGGCGCAACACAGATACGCAGTATTTT
CDR3 protein: CASSEHSSGRNTDTQYF

V gene: TRBV3-1/TRBV3-2
clone size: .
D gene: .
J gene: TRBJ1-1
CDR3 DNA: TGTGCCAGCAGCCATCGAGGAGGAGGGACTGAAGCTTTCTTT
CDR3 protein: CASSHRGGGTEAFF

V gene: TRBV7-9
clone size: .
D gene: TRBD1
J gene: TRBJ2-7
CDR3 DNA: TGTGCCAGCAGCCGGGAGACAGGGGCCTACGAGCAGTACTTC
CDR3 protein: CASSRETGAYEQYF

V gene: TRBV18
clone size: .
D gene: TRBD2
J gene: TRBJ2-7
CDR3 DNA: TGTGCCAGCTCACCGGGACTAGCGGGGGCCCAATCCTACGAGCAGTACTTC
CDR3 protein: CASSPGLAGAQSYEQYF

V gene: TRBV2
clone size: .
D gene: TRBD2
J gene: TRBJ2-5
CDR3 DNA: TGTGCCAGCACCCTAGGGCCACTAGCGGGGACACAAGAGACCCAGTACTTC
CDR3 protein: CASTLGPLAGTQETQYF

V gene: TRBV28
clone size: .
D gene: .
J gene: TRBJ2-3
CDR3 DNA: TGTGCCAGCAGTTCACGGGATACGCAGTATTTT
CDR3 protein: CASSSRDTQYF